This T cell receptor beta chain was observed in a study of beta chain features in type 1 diabetes (dated by TCRdb to 2016 to 2019). General notes on the study: Mean age, gender distribution, total cell number and subset yield were not different between patients and healthy donors. Naive and central memory subsets were obtained from all 30 or so donors, but regulatory and stem cell-like memory subsets were isolated from only 8 patients and roughly 8 healthy donors. In the study, TCRB repertoires of sorted circulating CD4+ T cell subsets from recently diagnosed type 1 diabetes patients were compared with those of matched healthy donors. A total of 90 million to 130 million sorted cells were examined across all samples, and a strong correlation was observed between cell number per subset and RNA yield.

Regarding this clone: What this receptor recognizes is not known. A single base separates this from a much larger clone, so it may be a read error.

Each donor gave one peripheral blood draw, roughly 0.12 L on average, collected into heparinised tubes. Naive, central memory, regulatory and stem cell-like memory CD4+ T cells were sorted on a BD FACSAria II using a panel including CD45RO, CCR7, CD25, CD127, CD95 and CD27. Every sorted population had a purity above 95%. PBMCs were isolated immediately by Lymphoprep density gradient centrifugation and stained directly without culture. So that batch effects would be minimized, each experiment stained and sorted samples in pairs, pairing one healthy donor with one patient. The entire amount of isolated RNA was reverse transcribed using the High Capacity cDNA Reverse Transcription Kit, so the sequenced TCRB transcripts were expressed ones. Naive, central memory and regulatory T cell samples underwent deep immunoSEQ sequencing, averaging roughly 3.4 million total reads per sample. Sorted cells were lysed in RLT buffer and RNA was extracted with DNase-treated RNeasy Micro or Mini kits, depending on cell number. Each cell subset was processed separately to prevent cross-contamination, with patient and healthy donor samples processed together. TCRB sequences were amplified from cDNA with the immunoSEQ multiplex PCR, producing 87-bp fragments spanning the CDR3 region. Sequencing of the amplicons was done on the Illumina HiSeq platform. For the original study's pipeline: Synthetic template baselines were used to correct PCR bias computationally, reads within Hamming distance 2 were collapsed together, and singletons that could not be merged were discarded. Reads were aligned to IMGT to assign V, D and J genes, CDR3 length, and insertions or deletions at six rearrangement sites. Within each subset, clonotype counts were normalized to sorted cell number, after which true diversity and Gini coefficients were computed with the tcR R package. The overlap coefficient, calculated on TCRB nucleotide sequences, was used to measure repertoire sharing. TCRdb obtained this table from immuneACCESS and retained in-frame rearrangements with V and J assigned. These tables miss some clones; where compared with another copy, unresolved V genes account for less than half of the shortfall, and the remainder is unexplained. The V and J calls and clone size were taken over from that table, and D and trimming were inferred from the DNA. The sample contains 250,000 or so clones, 25% to 30% of them found a single time. Clones ranked in the top ten supply approximately 4% of the sample.

From cysteine to phenylalanine, the CDR3 is 12 amino acids long. Only CDR3 DNA remains: 36 bases, in frame from the first base. The germline V gene encodes CDR1 SGHDN and CDR2 FVKESK. At the junction V is shortened by 3 bases and J by 3 bases, with 6 bases in between. General findings and caveats noted by the study authors: Type 1 diabetes patients showed a moderate but significant shortening of TCRB CDR3 length in all four CD4+ subsets. Naive, central memory and regulatory TCRB repertoires appeared to be more alike among patients than among healthy donors. HLA sub-analyses involved small numbers of individuals, so any influence of HLA type on TCRB rearrangement remained unresolved. Because cDNA was sequenced instead of genomic DNA, activated cells with high expression could be over-represented, although the groups did not differ in activation or CD3 levels. PCR might favor shorter templates, but patient and control samples were amplified and corrected together, so any skew would affect both groups equally. Fewer insertions and more nucleotide deletions at VDJ recombination sites were observed in patients with type 1 diabetes, implying thymic rearrangement abnormalities.

Source material: central memory CD4+ T cells from blood. This TCR was sampled from a man younger than 40 in good health. This receptor chain uses TRBV14 and TRBJ2-7; the D gene is possibly TRBD1, with 5 bases matching. The DNA is TGTGCCAGCAGCCAGACAGTCTACGAGCAGTACTTC. The resulting protein is CASSQTVYEQYF.